These T cell receptor beta chains were read from a single sample in a study of T cells in Graves' hyperthyroidism and ophthalmopathy. TCRdb redid the calling of the multiplex PCR reads with MiXCR, one entry per CDR3 protein. In the table there are 350,000 to 400,000 distinct CDR3 sequences, about 15% of which are singletons. Sequencing was performed on blood. Receptors were obtained from a woman aged 25-40 years with Graves' hyperthyroidism. Both conserved end residues are part of each CDR3. A D gene is named only where the DNA matches it firmly. Some rows have no size entry. The others give once, few or many, or a class for an expanded clone.

d_call	v_call	clone_size	j_call	cdr3_nt	cdr3_aa
TRBD2	TRBV29-1	-	TRBJ2-7	TGCAGCGTTTATAGCACTAGCGGCCCCTACGAGCAGTACTTC	CSVYSTSGPYEQYF
-	TRBV5-1	many	TRBJ2-3	TGCGCCAGCAAAGTATGGGGGGTCCTCACAGATACGCAGTATTTT	CASKVWGVLTDTQYF
-	TRBV24-1	-	TRBJ2-6	TGTGCCACCAGTGTACCTGGGGCCAACGTCCTGACTTTC	CATSVPGANVLTF
-	TRBV27	many	TRBJ2-7	TGTGCCAGCAGTTTATGGGGTGGGAGCTCCTACGAGCAGTACTTC	CASSLWGGSSYEQYF
-	TRBV12-3/TRBV12-4	many	TRBJ2-7	TGTGCCAGCAGTCTTAACATGGGAGAGCAGTACTTC	CASSLNMGEQYF
-	TRBV5-1	few	TRBJ2-7	TGCGCCAGCAGCTTGGTTTCCCTCGGGGACGAGCAGTACTTC	CASSLVSLGDEQYF
-	TRBV20-1	many	TRBJ2-5	TGCAGTGCTAGAGAGCGGGAAGAGACCCAGTACTTC	CSAREREETQYF
TRBD2	TRBV7-2	-	TRBJ2-1	TGTGCCAGCCGAGTACTAGCGTGGGGAGCAACAAATGAGCAGTTCTTC	CASRVLAWGATNEQFF
TRBD2	TRBV29-1	-	TRBJ2-6	TGCAGCGTCCTAGCGGGAGGGAGGTCTGGGGCCAACGTCCTGACTTTC	CSVLAGGRSGANVLTF
-	TRBV7-2	many	TRBJ2-1	TGTGCCAGCAGCTTTGGACTCAATGAGCAGTTCTTC	CASSFGLNEQFF
TRBD2	TRBV30	few	TRBJ2-3	TGTGCCTGGAGTGAAATAGCGGGCCCAGATACGCAGTATTTT	CAWSEIAGPDTQYF
-	TRBV28	many	TRBJ2-7	TGTGCCAGCAGTTACACGGTTTTCGAGCAGTACTTC	CASSYTVFEQYF
TRBD1	TRBV10-1	-	TRBJ2-5	TGCGCCAGCAGTGAAGCCCGTGGACAGGGTGGCATGGAGACCCAGTACTTC	CASSEARGQGGMETQYF
TRBD1	TRBV7-3	-	TRBJ2-7	TGTGCCAGCAGCTTAGAGTTTACAGGGGGTCTATCCTACGAGCAGTACTTC	CASSLEFTGGLSYEQYF
TRBD1	TRBV30	-	TRBJ1-2	TGTGCCTGGAGTGACGACTTCCCGACAGGGGACTATGGCTACACCTTC	CAWSDDFPTGDYGYTF
-	TRBV5-5	-	TRBJ1-1	TGTGCCAGCAGCTTATTGTGGGGCCCCACTGAAGCTTTCTTT	CASSLLWGPTEAFF
-	TRBV30	many	TRBJ1-2	TGTGCCTGGGCGTTGGTAGCTAACTATGGCTACACCTTC	CAWALVANYGYTF
-	TRBV6-2/TRBV6-3	once	TRBJ2-7	TGTGCCAGCACCAGGATGGGGTACGAGCAGTACTTC	CASTRMGYEQYF
-	TRBV7-2	few	TRBJ2-6	TGTGCCAGCAGCTTAGTAGGCGGGGATGGGGCCAACGTCCTGACTTTC	CASSLVGGDGANVLTF
-	TRBV6-1	few	TRBJ1-2	TGTGCCAGCAGTCGGACGGGGATCGCCTATGGCTACACCTTC	CASSRTGIAYGYTF
TRBD1	TRBV29-1	-	TRBJ1-3	TGCAGCGCCAACAGGGGGCCAGGAAACACCATATATTTT	CSANRGPGNTIYF
-	TRBV20-1	-	TRBJ1-2	TGCAGTGCTAGAGACTCCCGACAGGCAAGGACCTATGGCTACACCTTC	CSARDSRQARTYGYTF
-	TRBV28	many	TRBJ2-2	TGTGCCAGCAGTTTCGGAAGGGGGGCCGGGGAGCTGTTTTTT	CASSFGRGAGELFF
TRBD1	TRBV20-1	-	TRBJ2-5	TGCAGTGCTAGGAACAACAGGGGACCTCAAGAGACCCAGTACTTC	CSARNNRGPQETQYF
-	TRBV28	-	TRBJ1-5	TGTGCCAGAGGAAAGCCCCAGCATTTT	CARGKPQHF
-	TRBV18	many	TRBJ1-5	TGTGCCAGCTCACGAGAACAGGGCGGTGGGAATCAGCCCCAGCATTTT	CASSREQGGGNQPQHF
TRBD2	TRBV9	few	TRBJ2-2	TGTGCCAGCAAGGCGTCTAGCGGGATCTACGGGGAGCTGTTTTTT	CASKASSGIYGELFF
-	TRBV18	many	TRBJ1-6	TGTGCCAGCTCACCCCGGGACGGCAAAAATTCACCCCTCCACTTT	CASSPRDGKNSPLHF
-	TRBV7-8	many	TRBJ1-1	TGTGCCAGCAGTTTAGTCGGGGGCAACACTGAAGCTTTCTTT	CASSLVGGNTEAFF
TRBD2	TRBV25-1	-	TRBJ2-3	TGTGCCAGCAGTCCGCCCGCTAGCGGGATTGGGGATACGCAGTATTTT	CASSPPASGIGDTQYF
-	TRBV7-2	many	TRBJ2-3	TGTGCCAGCAGCACTTCAAGGAGAAGCACAGATACGCAGTATTTT	CASSTSRRSTDTQYF
-	TRBV27	-	TRBJ1-6	TGTGCCAGCAGTATTCAGTGGGTCAGGGGTACGGCGTATTCCCATCGTAATGATTCACCCCTCCACTTT	CASSIQWVRGTAYSHRNDSPLHF
-	TRBV5-4	-	TRBJ1-2	TGTGCCAGCAGCTTGCGGGGTTACGGCTATGGCTACACCTTC	CASSLRGYGYGYTF
-	TRBV19	few	TRBJ1-1	TGTGCCAGTAGTATAGGCGGGTTTAACACTGAAGCTTTCTTT	CASSIGGFNTEAFF
TRBD2	TRBV20-1	many	TRBJ2-1	TGCAGTGCCGAGGGACTAGCGGGAGTCGAGCAGTTCTTC	CSAEGLAGVEQFF
-	TRBV7-2	many	TRBJ2-3	TGTGCCAGCAGCGCACAATTGGGCACAGATACGCAGTATTTT	CASSAQLGTDTQYF
-	TRBV24-1	-	TRBJ2-1	TGTGCCACCAGTGTCTCCGGGGCTTGGACCTACAATGAGCAGTTCTTC	CATSVSGAWTYNEQFF
-	TRBV7-9	few	TRBJ2-7	TGTGCCAGCAGCTTAGCGGCCCCCTACGAGCAGTACTTC	CASSLAAPYEQYF
TRBD2	TRBV9	few	TRBJ2-2	TGTGCCAGCAGCGTAGGTAGCGGGTCGAACACCGGGGAGCTGTTTTTT	CASSVGSGSNTGELFF
TRBD2	TRBV7-2	many	TRBJ2-1	TGTGCCAGCAGCCCTGCGGCGGGAGGATCCTACAATGAGCAGTTCTTC	CASSPAAGGSYNEQFF
TRBD1	TRBV29-1	few	TRBJ2-2	TGCAGCGTTACGGGACAGGGGGCCACCGGGGAGCTGTTTTTT	CSVTGQGATGELFF
-	TRBV11-2	many	TRBJ1-2	TGTGCCAGCAGCTTAGAATTTTCTCTCGGCTACACCTTC	CASSLEFSLGYTF
TRBD2	TRBV7-6	few	TRBJ2-1	TGTGCCAGCAGCTTAGCGGACGGGAGGGCCTATAATGAGCAGTTCTTC	CASSLADGRAYNEQFF
TRBD2	TRBV9	-	TRBJ2-7	TGTGCCAGCAGCGTAGGAGGGACTACCCTCTACGAGCAGTACTTC	CASSVGGTTLYEQYF
TRBD1	TRBV2	-	TRBJ1-4	TGTGCCAGCAGCGGACAGGGGGCTGGAAAACTGTTTTTT	CASSGQGAGKLFF
-	TRBV7-2	-	TRBJ1-4	TGTGCCAGCAGACTGGACAGCCTAAGTGAAAAACTGTTTTTT	CASRLDSLSEKLFF
-	TRBV18	-	TRBJ2-7	TGTGCCAGCTCACCAACTCTACCCAACCCGGGGCGGGACGAGCAGTACTTC	CASSPTLPNPGRDEQYF
TRBD2	TRBV30	many	TRBJ2-1	TGTGCCTGGAGTATCCGGGAGGACAATGAGCAGTTCTTC	CAWSIREDNEQFF
-	TRBV7-3	many	TRBJ2-5	TGTGCCAGCAGCCAGACTCCGGGACTCCAAGAGACCCAGTACTTC	CASSQTPGLQETQYF
TRBD2	TRBV19	-	TRBJ2-3	TGTGCCAGTAGCTCCGGGGGGACGCCTGGGGTGAATACGCAGTATTTT	CASSSGGTPGVNTQYF
-	TRBV29-1	once	TRBJ1-4	TGCAGCGTTGAAGCCGTGGACAGTAGGGGGGAAAAACTGTTTTTT	CSVEAVDSRGEKLFF